Presented here are 26 T cell receptor beta chains from one specimen sequenced in a study of T-cell reconstitution after alpha-beta-depleted transplantation in children. It was with unique molecular identifiers that the TCRbeta library was prepared. TCRdb reanalysed the PCR reads using MiXCR and keeps one entry per CDR3 protein. The table lists over 400,000 distinct CDR3 sequences, roughly 43% of them singletons. The sequencing used PBMCs, collected before TCRalphabeta/CD19-depleted stem cell transplant. The receptors originated from a girl aged 2 to 10 with aplastic anemia, due to receive a stem cell transplant.

The rearrangement joins TRBV10-3 to TRBJ1-1; 8 bases line up with TRBD1. Per germline, CDR1 ENHRY and CDR2 SYGVKD. The V gene end was trimmed by 1 base and the J gene end by 1 base; junction bases not matched to a gene: 2. This CDR3 spans 15 amino acids. The chain's CDR3 is CAISEYGTGNTEAFF. Written as DNA, the CDR3 is TGTGCCATCAGTGAGTACGGGACAGGGAACACTGAAGCTTTCTTT.

This chain uses TRBV10-3 with TRBJ2-5; 8 positions agree with TRBD1. V shed 4 bases and J 6 bases; nucleotides not matched to a gene: 4. The CDR3 sequence is 13 residues long. The germline gives CDR1 ENHRY, CDR2 SYGVKD. The CDR3 reads CAISGTGSKTQYF. Here the CDR3 DNA reads TGTGCCATCAGTGGGACAGGGAGCAAGACCCAGTACTTC.

The V and J genes are TRBV28 and TRBJ1-5, with D perhaps matching TRBD1 (5 bases). Deletions cut 4 bases from V and 3 bases from J, with 13 bases between. The germline V gene encodes CDR1 MDHEN and CDR2 SYDVKM. The CDR3 is made up of 15 amino acids. The CDR3 DNA reads as TGTGCCAGCAGTTGGTCGGGACTGAACAATCAGCCCCAGCATTTT. It translates to CASSWSGLNNQPQHF.

The gene calls are TRBV7-9 and TRBJ2-7; TRBD2 aligns across 9 bases. Per germline, CDR1 SEHNR and CDR2 FQNEAQ (reference sequence). V shed 4 bases, J shed 3 bases, and the junction held 13 bases outside the gene matches. This CDR3 is 17 amino acids long. The CDR3 DNA sequence: TGTGCCAGCAGCTCATTAGCGGGGGATCACCCCAACTACGAGCAGTACTTC. As protein: CASSSLAGDHPNYEQYF.

In its sample, this clonotype was seen many times. This rearrangement joins TRBV20-1 to TRBJ2-1, with TRBD2 identical over 10 bases. The CDR3 spans 13 residues. Germline values: CDR1 DFQATT, CDR2 SNEGSKA (reference sequence). With V trimmed by 3 bases and J by 7 bases, 3 bases remained unmatched. In DNA, the CDR3 is TGCAGTGCTAGTAAACTAGCGGGAAATGAGCAGTTCTTC. It yields the protein CSASKLAGNEQFF.

The sample holds many counts of this clonotype. The rearrangement uses TRBV12-3 or TRBV12-4 and TRBJ2-1, with a weak D call TRBD2 (5 bases). CDR3 length equals 12 residues. V was cut by 6 bases and J by 2 bases, with 5 bases left in between. This CDR3 is CASSGTYNEQFF. CDR3 DNA sequence: TGTGCCAGCAGCGGGACCTACAATGAGCAGTTCTTC.

V usage is TRBV7-3 and J usage is TRBJ2-2, with TRBD1 matching 7 bases. This CDR3 has 14 residues. J lost 8 bases, V lost 5 bases, and 8 bases had no gene match. Germline V gene lookup returns CDR1 SGHTA and CDR2 FQGTGA. In nucleotides, the CDR3 is TGTGCCAGCAGCCCCGGGACAGCCGTAGGGGAGCTGTTTTTT. Its protein product is CASSPGTAVGELFF.

This clonotype was picked up many times. The chain joins TRBV3-1 to TRBJ2-5; 10 nucleotides match TRBD1. The J segment lost 5 bases and the V segment lost 3 bases, leaving 9 bases of the junction unmatched. This CDR3 region has 16 residues. CDR1 LGHDT and CDR2 YNNKEL come from the germline V gene (reference sequence). The CDR3 protein is CASSHRTGGKSETQYF. As DNA, the CDR3 is TGTGCCAGCAGCCACCGGACAGGGGGGAAATCGGAGACCCAGTACTTC.

Many counts were recorded for this clonotype. The chain joins TRBV28 to TRBJ2-2; no reliable D call. V lost 5 bases to trimming and J lost 8 bases, with 21 bases between them. In germline, CDR1 is MDHEN, CDR2 SYDVKM. The CDR3 is 16 amino acids. This chain's CDR3 is CASSPVLTNSRGELFF. The CDR3 bases are TGTGCCAGCAGTCCCGTGTTAACCAACTCTAGGGGGGAGCTGTTTTTT.

The rearrangement links TRBV7-3 to TRBJ2-2; D assignment may be TRBD1 or TRBD2 (5 bases each). This CDR3 has 16 amino acids. Germline loops: CDR1 SGHTA, CDR2 FQGTGA. Trimming cost V 5 bases and J 1 base, with 14 bases left between them. The DNA for the CDR3 is TGTGCCAGCAGCCCCACCGGGACGAGGAACACCGGGGAGCTGTTTTTT. It translates to CASSPTGTRNTGELFF.

This clonotype appeared many times. This chain connects TRBV20-1 to TRBJ2-2, with D possibly matching TRBD1 (5 bases). The germline V gene has CDR1 DFQATT and CDR2 SNEGSKA (reference sequence). CDR3 length equals 15 residues. Trimming cost V 6 bases and J 1 base, with 15 bases left between them. CDR3 sequence reads: CSALPAGRNTGELFF. CDR3 nucleotides: TGCAGTGCCCTTCCCGCAGGGCGGAACACCGGGGAGCTGTTTTTT.

The rearrangement links TRBV4-1 to TRBJ2-5; no firm D call. Trimming removed 0 bases at V and 1 base at J, with 6 bases between. This CDR3 has 14 amino acids. CDR1 and CDR2 (germline): MGHRA, YSYEKL. The CDR3 sequence: CASSQDNPQETQYF. The CDR3 DNA sequence: TGCGCCAGCAGCCAAGATAACCCCCAAGAGACCCAGTACTTC.

V and J are TRBV6-1 and TRBJ2-3; 8 bases are shared with TRBD2. Germline loops: CDR1 MNHNS, CDR2 SASEGT. The CDR3 has 15 amino acids. J lost 5 bases, V lost 6 bases, and 10 bases had no gene match. This chain's CDR3 is CASSLRGGAVDTQYF. DNA of the CDR3: TGTGCCAGCAGCCTACGGGGGGGGGCTGTAGATACGCAGTATTTT.

The CDR3 DNA reads TGTGCCAGCAGCCCCGACGGATTCTCCTATAATTCACCCCTCCACTTT. It translates to CASSPDGFSYNSPLHF. The V and J genes are TRBV12-3 or TRBV12-4 and TRBJ1-6; D remains unclear. Deletions cut 6 bases from V and 0 bases from J, with 12 bases between. The length of the CDR3 is 16 residues.

V usage is TRBV20-1 and J usage is TRBJ2-7, with a possible D match to TRBD2 (5 bases). The CDR3 length is 14 residues. In germline, CDR1 is DFQATT, CDR2 SNEGSKA (reference sequence). V lost 1 base, J lost 3 bases, and 13 bases lay in between. CDR3 amino acids: CSARVSRGNYEQYF. The CDR3 DNA is TGCAGTGCTAGAGTCTCACGGGGTAACTACGAGCAGTACTTC.

V is TRBV15 and J is TRBJ2-3, with D perhaps matching TRBD2 (6 bases). The germline V gene has CDR1 LNHNV and CDR2 YYDKDF (reference sequence). Trimming shortened V by 1 base and J by 0 bases, and 11 bases separated the two germline ends. CDR3 length equals 16 residues. CDR3 amino acids: CATSRGSGPSTDTQYF. CDR3 bases: TGTGCCACCAGCAGAGGAAGCGGGCCTAGCACAGATACGCAGTATTTT.

This clonotype was detected a few times. CDR3 amino acids: CASSLAGGSGTETQYF. As DNA, the CDR3 is TGTGCCAGCAGTTTAGCGGGAGGGTCGGGAACAGAGACCCAGTACTTC. The chain uses TRBV12-3 or TRBV12-4 and TRBJ2-5; TRBD2 aligns across 7 bases. This CDR3 spans 16 amino acids. Trimming removed 0 bases from V and 4 bases from J; junction bases left unmatched: 8.

The table lists this clonotype with many counts. The rearrangement joins TRBV6-5 to TRBJ2-7; D uncertain. CDR3 length equals 14 residues. V shed 0 bases and J shed 3 bases, with 9 bases lying between them. Germline CDR1 MNHEY, CDR2 SVGAGI. The CDR3 protein is CASSYSSPGYEQYF. DNA for the CDR3: TGTGCCAGCAGTTACTCCAGCCCGGGCTACGAGCAGTACTTC.

This clonotype was seen repeatedly, ten times or more. This chain links TRBV9 with TRBJ2-1; D remains ambiguous. V lost 0 bases to trimming and J lost 7 bases, with 14 bases between them. This CDR3 has 15 residues. CDR1 is SGDLS, CDR2 YYNGEE, per germline. The CDR3 region is CASSVGDTGRNEQFF. In DNA form, the CDR3 reads TGTGCCAGCAGCGTAGGGGATACCGGGCGTAATGAGCAGTTCTTC.

This clonotype has more than one count but fewer than ten. V gene TRBV2 combines with J gene TRBJ2-1; 11 bases map to TRBD2. V lost 6 bases to trimming and J lost 2 bases; unmatched junction nucleotides: 6. Germline CDR1 reads SNHLY; CDR2 reads FYNNEI. The CDR3 contains 16 residues. CDR3: CASSLSGRVPYNEQFF. The CDR3 nucleotides are TGTGCCAGCAGCCTTAGCGGGAGGGTCCCCTACAATGAGCAGTTCTTC.

This clonotype was observed at least ten times. V usage is TRBV30 and J usage is TRBJ2-2; D gene uncertain. The CDR3 totals 11 residues. Germline values: CDR1 GTSNPN, CDR2 SVGIG (reference sequence). Trimming pared 3 bases from V and 5 bases from J, leaving 4 bases between. Written as DNA, the CDR3 is TGTGCCTGGAGAGGAACCGGGGAGCTGTTTTTT. It is translated as CAWRGTGELFF.

This clonotype was found many times. The rearrangement joins TRBV20-1 to TRBJ1-4; TRBD1 might be the D (5 bases). CDR3 length: 13 amino acids. Trimming pared 5 bases from V and 2 bases from J, leaving 9 bases between. Germline V gene sequence: CDR1 DFQATT, CDR2 SNEGSKA (reference sequence). The CDR3 sequence: CSALGGTNEKLFF. For the CDR3, the DNA is TGCAGTGCTCTCGGGGGGACTAATGAAAAACTGTTTTTT.

The chain combines TRBV27 with TRBJ2-3, with 14 bases fitting TRBD2. CDR1 and CDR2 (germline): MNHEY, SMNVEV (reference sequence). CDR3 length: 17 amino acids. Germline trimming cut 0 bases from V and 4 bases from J; bases unmatched to any gene: 3. The CDR3 loop reads CASSLSGLAGVADTQYF. CDR3 DNA: TGTGCCAGCAGTTTATCGGGACTAGCGGGAGTGGCAGATACGCAGTATTTT.

The V gene is TRBV20-1, the J gene TRBJ1-1; no firm D call. V dropped 0 bases and J dropped 11 bases, with 7 bases sitting between them. CDR1 is DFQATT, CDR2 SNEGSKA, per germline (reference sequence). The CDR3 covers 10 residues. CDR3: CSAREKWAFF. In DNA, the CDR3 is TGCAGTGCTAGAGAGAAGTGGGCTTTCTTT.

The chain links TRBV10-3 to TRBJ1-5, with a weak D call TRBD1 (6 bases). The V gene's germline CDR1 is ENHRY and CDR2 SYGVKD. This CDR3 is built from 16 residues. Trimming stripped 0 bases from V and 5 bases from J, with 14 bases between. The CDR3 sequence: CAISESGGQTDQPQHF. The CDR3, as DNA: TGTGCCATCAGTGAGTCGGGAGGACAGACCGATCAGCCCCAGCATTTT.

A few counts support this clonotype. The chain employs TRBV4-3 and TRBJ2-1; 8 bases agree with TRBD1. Germline V gene data show CDR1 as LGHNA and CDR2 as YSLEER. The V and J ends lost 0 bases and 5 bases, in that order; junction bases with no gene match: 3. CDR3 length: 15 residues. The CDR3 DNA reads TGCGCCAGCAGCCAAGATAGGACAGGGAACAATGAGCAGTTCTTC. Translating it yields CASSQDRTGNNEQFF.